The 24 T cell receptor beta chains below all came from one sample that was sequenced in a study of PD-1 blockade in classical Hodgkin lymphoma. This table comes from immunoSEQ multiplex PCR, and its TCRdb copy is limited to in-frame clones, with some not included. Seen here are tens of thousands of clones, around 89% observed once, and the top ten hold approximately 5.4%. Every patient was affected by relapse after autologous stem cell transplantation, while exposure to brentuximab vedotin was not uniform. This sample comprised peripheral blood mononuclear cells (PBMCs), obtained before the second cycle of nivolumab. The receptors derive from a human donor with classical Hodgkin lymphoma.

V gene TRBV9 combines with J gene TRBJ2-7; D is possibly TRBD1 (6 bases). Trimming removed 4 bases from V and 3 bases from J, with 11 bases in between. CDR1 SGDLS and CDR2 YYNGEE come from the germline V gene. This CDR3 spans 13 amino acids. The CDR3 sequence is CASSPGVNYEQYF. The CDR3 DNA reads TGTGCCAGCAGCCCAGGGGTAAACTACGAGCAGTACTTC.

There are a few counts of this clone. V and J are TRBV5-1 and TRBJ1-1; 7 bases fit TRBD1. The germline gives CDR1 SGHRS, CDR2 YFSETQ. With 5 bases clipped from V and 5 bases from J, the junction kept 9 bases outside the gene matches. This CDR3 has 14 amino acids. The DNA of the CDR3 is TGCGCCAGCAGTGGTCAGGGGGAAGGAACTGAAGCTTTCTTT. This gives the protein CASSGQGEGTEAFF.

The CDR3 protein is CASSAWDRIGNEQFF. The CDR3, as DNA: TGCGCCAGCAGCGCCTGGGACAGAATAGGGAATGAGCAGTTCTTC. The chain recombines TRBV5-1 with TRBJ2-1, with TRBD1 matching over 7 bases. Germline trimming cut 4 bases from V and 7 bases from J; bases unmatched to any gene: 11. This CDR3 has 15 residues. The germline gives CDR1 SGHRS, CDR2 YFSETQ.

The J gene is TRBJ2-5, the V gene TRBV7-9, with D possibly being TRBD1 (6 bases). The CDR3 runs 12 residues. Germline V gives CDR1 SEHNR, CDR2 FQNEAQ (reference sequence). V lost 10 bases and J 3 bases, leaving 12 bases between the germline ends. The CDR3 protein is CAITGTEETQYF. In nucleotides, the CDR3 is TGTGCCATTACAGGGACGGAAGAGACCCAGTACTTC.

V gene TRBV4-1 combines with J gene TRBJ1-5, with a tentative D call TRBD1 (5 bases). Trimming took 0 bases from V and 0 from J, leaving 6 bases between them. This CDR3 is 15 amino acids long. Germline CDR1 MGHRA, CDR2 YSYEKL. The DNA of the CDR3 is TGCGCCAGCAGCCAAGAACAGGATAGCAATCAGCCCCAGCATTTT. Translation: CASSQEQDSNQPQHF.

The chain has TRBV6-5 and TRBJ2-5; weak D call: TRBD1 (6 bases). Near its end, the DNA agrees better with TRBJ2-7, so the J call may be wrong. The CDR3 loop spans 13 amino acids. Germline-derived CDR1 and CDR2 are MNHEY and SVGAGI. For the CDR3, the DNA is TGTGCCAGCAGTTACACAGGGAAGGGCGAGCAGTACTTC. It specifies CASSYTGKGEQYF.

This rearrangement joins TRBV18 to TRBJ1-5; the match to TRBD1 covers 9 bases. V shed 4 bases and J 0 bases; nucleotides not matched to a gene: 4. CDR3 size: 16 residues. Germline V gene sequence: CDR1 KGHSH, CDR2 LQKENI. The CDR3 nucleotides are TGTGCCAGCTCACTACAGGGGGCTTTTAGCAATCAGCCCCAGCATTTT. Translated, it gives CASSLQGAFSNQPQHF.

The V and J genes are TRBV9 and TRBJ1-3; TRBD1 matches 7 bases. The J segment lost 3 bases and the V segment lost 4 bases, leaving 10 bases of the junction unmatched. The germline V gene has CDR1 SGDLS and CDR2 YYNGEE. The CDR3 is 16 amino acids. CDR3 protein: CASSPVQGMGGNTIYF. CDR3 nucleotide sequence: TGTGCCAGCAGCCCGGTACAGGGGATGGGTGGAAACACCATATATTTT. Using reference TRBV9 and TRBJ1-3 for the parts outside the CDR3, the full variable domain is DSGVTQTPKHLITATGQRVTLRCSPRSGDLSVYWYQQSLDQGLQFLIQYYNGEERAKGNILERFSAQQFPDLHSELNLSSLELGDSALYFCASSPVQGMGGNTIYFGEGSWLTVV.

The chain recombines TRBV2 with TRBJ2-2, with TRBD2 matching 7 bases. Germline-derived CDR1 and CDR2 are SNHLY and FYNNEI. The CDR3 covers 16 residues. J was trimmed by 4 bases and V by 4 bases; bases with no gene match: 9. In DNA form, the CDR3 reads TGTGCCAGCAGTGGTAGCGGGCTCAGGGCCACCGGGGAGCTGTTTTTT. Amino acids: CASSGSGLRATGELFF.

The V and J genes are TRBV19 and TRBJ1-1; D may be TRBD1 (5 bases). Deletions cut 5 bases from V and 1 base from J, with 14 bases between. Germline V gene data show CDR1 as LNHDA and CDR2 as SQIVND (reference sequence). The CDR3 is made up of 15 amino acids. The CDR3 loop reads CASSGRHGTNTEAFF. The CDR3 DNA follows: TGTGCCAGTAGTGGCCGACACGGGACGAACACTGAAGCTTTCTTT.

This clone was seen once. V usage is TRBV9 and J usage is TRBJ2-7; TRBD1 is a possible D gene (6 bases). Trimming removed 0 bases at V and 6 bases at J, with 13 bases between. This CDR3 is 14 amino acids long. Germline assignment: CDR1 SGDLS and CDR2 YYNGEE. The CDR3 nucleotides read TGTGCCAGCAGCGTAGCAGGGGCCCCCGTCGAGCAGTACTTC. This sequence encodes CASSVAGAPVEQYF.

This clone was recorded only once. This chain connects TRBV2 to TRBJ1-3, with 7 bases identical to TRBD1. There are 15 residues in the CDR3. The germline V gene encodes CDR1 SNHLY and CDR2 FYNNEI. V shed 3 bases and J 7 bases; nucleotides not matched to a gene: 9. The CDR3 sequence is CASSDPTGIGNTIYF. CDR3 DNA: TGTGCCAGCAGTGACCCGACAGGGATAGGGAACACCATATATTTT.

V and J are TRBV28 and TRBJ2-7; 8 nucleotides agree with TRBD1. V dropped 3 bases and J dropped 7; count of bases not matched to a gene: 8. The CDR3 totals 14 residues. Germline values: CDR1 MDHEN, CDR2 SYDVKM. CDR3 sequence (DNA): TGTGCCAGCAGTTTGGTGGACAGGGTTAATGAGCAGTACTTC. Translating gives CASSLVDRVNEQYF.

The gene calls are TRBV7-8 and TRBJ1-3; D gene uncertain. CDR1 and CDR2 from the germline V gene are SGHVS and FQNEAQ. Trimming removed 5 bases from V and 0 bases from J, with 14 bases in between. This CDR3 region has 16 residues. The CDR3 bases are TGTGCCAGCAGCCTCGGTGGAGTCACCTCTGGAAACACCATATATTTT. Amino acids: CASSLGGVTSGNTIYF.

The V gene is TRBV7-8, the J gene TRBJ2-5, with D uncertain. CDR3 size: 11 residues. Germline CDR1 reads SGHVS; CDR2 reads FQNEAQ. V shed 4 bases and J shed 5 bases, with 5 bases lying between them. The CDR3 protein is CASSYGETQYF. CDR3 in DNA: TGTGCCAGCAGCTACGGTGAGACCCAGTACTTC.

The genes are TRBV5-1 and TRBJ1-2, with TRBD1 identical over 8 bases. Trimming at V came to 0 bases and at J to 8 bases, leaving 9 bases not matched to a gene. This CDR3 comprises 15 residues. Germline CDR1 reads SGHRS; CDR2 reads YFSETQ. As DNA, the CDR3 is TGCGCCAGCAGCTTGGCCGGACAGGGAGGGGCCGGCTACACCTTC. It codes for CASSLAGQGGAGYTF.

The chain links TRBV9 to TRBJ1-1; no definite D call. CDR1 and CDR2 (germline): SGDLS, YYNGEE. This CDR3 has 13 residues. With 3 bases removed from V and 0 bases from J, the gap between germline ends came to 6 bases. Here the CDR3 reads CASSATVNTEAFF. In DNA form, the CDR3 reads TGTGCCAGCAGCGCAACAGTGAACACTGAAGCTTTCTTT.

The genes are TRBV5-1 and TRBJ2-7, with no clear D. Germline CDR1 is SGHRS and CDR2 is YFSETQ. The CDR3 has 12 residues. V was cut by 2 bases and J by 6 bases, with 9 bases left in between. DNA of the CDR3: TGCGCCAGCAGCTTTCCGGCAGCCGAGCAGTACTTC. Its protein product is CASSFPAAEQYF.

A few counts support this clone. CDR3 DNA: TGTGCCAGCGCCCGCTCCAGCGATGGGTCAGATACGCAGTATTTT. This sequence encodes CASARSSDGSDTQYF. V is TRBV6-4 and J is TRBJ2-3; unclear D gene. The CDR3 has 15 amino acids. Germline V gives CDR1 MRHNA, CDR2 SNTAGT. V shed 8 bases and J shed 4 bases, with 19 bases lying between them.

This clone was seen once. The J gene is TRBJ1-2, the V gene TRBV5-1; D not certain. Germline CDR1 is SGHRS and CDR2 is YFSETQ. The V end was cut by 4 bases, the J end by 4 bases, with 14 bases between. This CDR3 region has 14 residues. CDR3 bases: TGCGCCAGCAGCCAAGGACGGGAACTCTATGGCTACACCTTC. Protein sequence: CASSQGRELYGYTF.

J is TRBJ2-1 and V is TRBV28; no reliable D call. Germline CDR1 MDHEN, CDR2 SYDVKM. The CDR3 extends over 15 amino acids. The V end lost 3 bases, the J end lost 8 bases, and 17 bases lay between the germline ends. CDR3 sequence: CASSFGFGSYDEQFF. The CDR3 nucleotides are TGTGCCAGCAGTTTCGGTTTCGGTAGTTATGATGAGCAGTTCTTC.

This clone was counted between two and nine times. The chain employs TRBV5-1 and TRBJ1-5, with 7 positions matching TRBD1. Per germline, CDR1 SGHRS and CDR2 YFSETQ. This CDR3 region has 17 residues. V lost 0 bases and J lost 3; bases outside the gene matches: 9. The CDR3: CASSLASLTGNNQPQHF. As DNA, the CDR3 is TGCGCCAGCAGCTTGGCCTCCTTGACAGGGAACAATCAGCCCCAGCATTTT.

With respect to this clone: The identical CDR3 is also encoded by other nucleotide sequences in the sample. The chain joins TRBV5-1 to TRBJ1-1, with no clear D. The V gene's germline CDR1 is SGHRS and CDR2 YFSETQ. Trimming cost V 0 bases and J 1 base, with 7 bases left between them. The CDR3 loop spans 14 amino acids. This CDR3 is CASSLGGPNTEAFF. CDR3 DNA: TGCGCCAGCAGCTTGGGAGGGCCGAACACTGAAGCTTTCTTT.

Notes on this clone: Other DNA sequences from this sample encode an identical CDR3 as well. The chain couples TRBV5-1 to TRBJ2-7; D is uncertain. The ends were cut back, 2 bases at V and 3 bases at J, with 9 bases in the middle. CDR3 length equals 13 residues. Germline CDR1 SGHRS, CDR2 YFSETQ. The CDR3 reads CASSFDGYYEQYF. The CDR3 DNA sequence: TGCGCCAGCAGCTTCGACGGATACTACGAGCAGTACTTC.